This note documents a single T cell receptor (beta chain) sequence. No cognate antigen has been identified for it. The sequencer listed for this sample is NextSeq 550. The Human TCR Profiling Kit (MiLaboratory) was used to make UMI-labeled 5' RACE TRB cDNA libraries. cDNA synthesis used the entire amount of extracted RNA, and PCR amplification then used the entire amount of cDNA produced. Libraries were prepared in parallel with an identical number of PCR cycles. Per the original workflow: MIGEC and MiXCR extracted about 54,000 +/- 9,700 unique UMI-labeled TRB cDNA molecules per library, requiring at least two reads per UMI. An average of 40,000 +/- 10,000 functional in-frame TRB CDR3 nucleotide clonotypes without stop codons was found per library. Diversity metrics, including normalized Shannon-Wiener and Chao1, were computed in VDJtools after downsampling to 5000 UMI-labeled TRB molecules per sample. VDJtools was used to calculate clonotype-size-weighted physicochemical properties of the central five CDR3 residues, namely interaction energy, strength, volume and Kidera factor 4. TCRdb reprocessed the reads and provides one entry for every CDR3 protein sequence; no DNA is given. The authors' filters were not applied to this entry. The record for this sample contains about 63,000 distinct CDR3 sequences. The ten most abundant clones make up 4.8% of the sample.

This sample was taken from a study of CXCR3-negative and CXCR3-positive naive CD8 T cells (dated by TCRdb to between 2018 and 2020). About the full investigation: In total, roughly 140 million TRB reads were obtained, which works out to roughly 1.5 +/- 0.3 million reads per library. The diversity and physicochemical repertoire analyses included some 11 donors pooled from two independent experiments. Naive subsets from about five donors and memory cells from 3 donors were included in the TRBV-TRBJ cluster analysis.

For every CD8+ T cell subset, hundreds of thousands of cells were flow-sorted straight into RLT lysis buffer, and each subset was sorted in triplicate. To keep memory contaminants out, a stringent definition of naive CD8+ T cells was applied: CD45RO-CCR7+CD27+CD95-. Peripheral blood mononuclear cells were isolated from buffy coats by standard density gradient centrifugation. Naive CXCR3-negative and CXCR3-positive CD8+ T cells were flow-sorted using a FACSAria III. Total RNA was extracted from sorted cells using an RNeasy Mini Kit. Study-level results and caveats: Repertoire diversity was comparably high in both naive subsets but much lower in memory CD8+ T cells. Within the same donor, TRBV-TRBJ usage looked similar between naive CXCR3-negative and CXCR3-positive cells, but memory cells had distinct patterns. Because CXCR3 expression was partially decreased after cryopreservation, freshly isolated PBMCs were used for most assays. Because surface CD5, which is linked to self-reactivity in mice, was comparable between the naive subsets, TCR interaction strength was also inferred from the physicochemical properties of TRB CDR3s. TRB CDR3s from CXCR3-positive naive cells showed higher hydrophobicity (lower Kidera factor 4), lower energy, and higher strength and volume indices than CXCR3-negative naive cells.

The CDR1 and CDR2 encoded by the germline V gene (reference sequence) are SEHNR and FQNEAQ. Inclusive of the bounding cysteine and phenylalanine, the CDR3 is 17 residues long. Only the protein sequence is given. The receptor comes from a human donor in good health. Some clones in this sample may be carry-over from other donors' samples. The sample consisted of naive CXCR3+ CD8+ T cells from blood. Sample cell subset or site, as interpreted from the label and publication: CD45RO-CCR7+CD27+CD95- naive CD8+ T cells expressing CXCR3 (TNR3+). The V gene is TRBV7-9 and the J gene is TRBJ2-5; TCRdb proposes TRBD1, but this gene call is untestable without DNA. The CDR3 in this case is CASSFSLRETMQETQYF.